These T cell receptor beta chains were read from a single sample in a study of cytomegalovirus exposure and HLA in healthy donors. TCRdb's table, derived via immunoSEQ multiplex PCR, lists solely in-frame clones and lacks some. This sample carries around 140,000 clones, with 0.8% to 1% going to the ten biggest clones. The sample taken for sequencing was PBMCs. These receptors came from a male donor in good health and CMV-seronegative. Each CDR3 is given with its conserved first and last residue. The order of the fields is V gene, D gene, J gene, CDR3 protein, CDR3 DNA. D genes are given only for firm matches.

TRBV2	-	TRBJ2-7	CASSDRAYEQYF	TGTGCCAGCAGTGATAGAGCTTACGAGCAGTACTTC
TRBV10-2	TRBD2	TRBJ2-7	CASSDSRGLAGVGGYEQYF	TGCGCCAGCAGTGACTCAAGGGGACTAGCGGGAGTAGGGGGCTACGAGCAGTACTTC
TRBV2	TRBD2	TRBJ2-7	CASRNIIAGGPVDEQYF	TGTGCCAGCAGAAACATAATAGCGGGAGGGCCCGTGGACGAGCAGTACTTC
TRBV27	-	TRBJ2-7	CASSLEVGQGKEAYEQYF	TGTGCCAGCAGTTTAGAGGTGGGGCAGGGGAAGGAGGCCTACGAGCAGTACTTC
TRBV15	-	TRBJ1-5	CATSKAGGGRPNNQPQHF	TGTGCCACCAGCAAGGCTGGCGGGGGCCGGCCAAACAATCAGCCCCAGCATTTT
TRBV6-6	TRBD2	TRBJ2-1	CASEGLAGDYNEQFF	TGTGCCAGCGAGGGACTAGCGGGAGACTACAATGAGCAGTTCTTC
TRBV19	TRBD1	TRBJ1-1	CASRITTGGNTEAFF	TGTGCCAGTAGGATTACGACAGGGGGGAACACTGAAGCTTTCTTT
TRBV5-1	TRBD2	TRBJ2-1	CASSLELAGGPFDEQFF	TGCGCCAGCAGCTTGGAACTAGCGGGAGGCCCCTTTGATGAGCAGTTCTTC
TRBV30	-	TRBJ1-5	CAWSRVGVQPQHF	TGTGCCTGGAGTCGGGTAGGGGTCCAGCCCCAGCATTTT
TRBV4-1	-	TRBJ2-5	CASSQDLHLRIETQYF	TGCGCCAGCAGCCAAGATCTGCACTTGCGCATAGAGACCCAGTACTTC
TRBV2	-	TRBJ1-1	CAERREGTEAFF	TGTGCCGAGAGGCGCGAAGGCACTGAAGCTTTCTTT
TRBV19	TRBD1	TRBJ1-5	CASSRRGQKEPQHF	TGTGCCAGTAGTCGTAGGGGACAGAAGGAGCCCCAGCATTTT
TRBV18	TRBD1	TRBJ2-7	CASSLGQGYDEQYF	TGTGCCAGCTCATTGGGACAGGGGTACGACGAGCAGTACTTC
TRBV7-8	-	TRBJ2-5	CASSPSPYQETQYF	TGTGCCAGCAGCCCTAGCCCGTACCAAGAGACCCAGTACTTC
TRBV28	TRBD1	TRBJ2-3	CASRGQGGRDTQYF	TGTGCCAGCAGGGGACAGGGAGGACGGGATACGCAGTATTTT
TRBV6-5	-	TRBJ2-7	CASREFGTPSYEQYF	TGTGCCAGCAGGGAATTCGGGACACCCTCCTACGAGCAGTACTTC
TRBV5-1	-	TRBJ2-7	CASSPTGTHYEQYF	TGCGCCAGCAGCCCAACCGGGACACATTACGAGCAGTACTTC
TRBV9	TRBD1	TRBJ1-3	CASSYGQGGGNTIYF	TGTGCCAGCAGTTATGGACAGGGTGGTGGAAACACCATATATTTT
TRBV4-3	TRBD1	TRBJ1-4	CASSQDPQGADEKLFF	TGCGCCAGCAGCCAAGATCCGCAGGGGGCTGACGAAAAACTGTTTTTT
TRBV18	-	TRBJ1-1	CASSPPGGTEAFF	TGTGCCAGCTCACCACCGGGGGGGACTGAAGCTTTCTTT
TRBV30	TRBD1	TRBJ1-2	CACTIPTPQGAKGYTF	TGTGCCTGCACCATCCCAACTCCACAGGGGGCGAAGGGCTACACCTTC
TRBV6-5	-	TRBJ1-2	CASSRGVLSGYTF	TGTGCCAGCAGCAGAGGAGTCCTCTCGGGCTACACCTTC
TRBV29-1	-	TRBJ1-2	CSVAQGDGYTF	TGCAGCGTTGCACAGGGCGATGGCTACACCTTC
TRBV7-2	TRBD1	TRBJ1-1	CASSSAGQGRRAFF	TGTGCCAGCAGCTCGGCCGGACAGGGGCGGAGGGCTTTCTTT
TRBV27	-	TRBJ1-2	CASSFGGAANYGYTF	TGTGCCAGCAGTTTCGGGGGAGCCGCTAACTATGGCTACACCTTC
TRBV5-1	-	TRBJ2-7	CASSFTGPEQYF	TGCGCCAGCAGCTTCACAGGTCCCGAGCAGTACTTC
TRBV19	-	TRBJ2-3	CASSTPNLDTQYF	TGTGCCAGTAGCACACCCAATCTAGATACGCAGTATTTT
TRBV19	TRBD1	TRBJ1-1	CASSSSPGQGSREAFF	TGTGCCAGTAGTTCTTCGCCGGGACAGGGATCGCGTGAAGCTTTCTTT
TRBV28	-	TRBJ1-6	CASSLVQLNSPLHF	TGTGCCAGCAGTTTGGTCCAACTGAATTCACCCCTCCACTTT
TRBV7-8	TRBD1	TRBJ2-2	CASTPGTGTTLSTGELFF	TGTGCCAGCACTCCCGGGACAGGGACGACCCTGAGCACCGGGGAGCTGTTTTTT
TRBV13	-	TRBJ2-7	CASSLGAQYEQYF	TGTGCCAGCAGCTTAGGGGCCCAATACGAGCAGTACTTC
TRBV15	TRBD2	TRBJ2-3	CATSRGAGGGPFFDTQYF	TGTGCCACCAGCAGAGGGGCCGGCGGGGGGCCTTTTTTCGATACGCAGTATTTT
TRBV27	-	TRBJ2-7	CASSFSTVTYEQYF	TGTGCCAGCAGTTTCTCAACTGTGACCTACGAGCAGTACTTC
TRBV7-2	TRBD2	TRBJ2-3	CASSPASGRAADTQYF	TGTGCCAGCAGCCCAGCTAGCGGGAGGGCCGCAGATACGCAGTATTTT
TRBV5-1	TRBD2	TRBJ2-7	CASSSGLAETYEQYF	TGCGCCAGCAGCTCTGGACTAGCGGAAACCTACGAGCAGTACTTC
TRBV7-8	-	TRBJ2-7	CASSVTGLTFYEQYF	TGTGCCAGCAGCGTTACAGGGCTGACTTTCTACGAGCAGTACTTC
TRBV27	TRBD2	TRBJ2-7	CASSPLAGPYEQYF	TGTGCCAGCAGCCCTCTAGCGGGACCCTACGAGCAGTACTTC
TRBV29-1	TRBD1	TRBJ1-3	CSVRTGAGNTIYF	TGCAGCGTGAGGACAGGGGCGGGAAACACCATATATTTT
TRBV5-1	-	TRBJ1-1	CASSFQGPDGTEAFF	TGCGCCAGCAGCTTTCAGGGCCCTGATGGAACTGAAGCTTTCTTT
TRBV11-2	-	TRBJ2-2	CASSLGARNTGELFF	TGTGCCAGCAGCTTAGGGGCAAGGAACACCGGGGAGCTGTTTTTT
TRBV5-1	TRBD2	TRBJ2-3	CASSPLAGGTDTQYF	TGCGCCAGCAGTCCTCTAGCGGGTGGCACAGATACGCAGTATTTT
TRBV5-1	-	TRBJ1-2	CASSLDAGPNYGYTF	TGCGCCAGCAGCTTGGATGCGGGTCCTAACTATGGCTACACCTTC
TRBV19	TRBD1	TRBJ2-2	CASSRTGGHTGELFF	TGTGCCAGTAGTAGGACAGGGGGACACACCGGGGAGCTGTTTTTT
TRBV19	-	TRBJ2-2	CASSILTANTGELFF	TGTGCCAGTAGTATTCTGACAGCGAACACCGGGGAGCTGTTTTTT
TRBV7-2	-	TRBJ2-5	CASSSRQVDETQYF	TGTGCCAGCAGCTCGCGCCAGGTCGACGAGACCCAGTACTTC
TRBV11-2	-	TRBJ2-6	CASSEGVNRLSGANVLTF	TGTGCCAGCTCCGAAGGAGTTAACAGGCTTTCTGGGGCCAACGTCCTGACTTTC
TRBV19	-	TRBJ1-2	CASSIERDYGYTF	TGTGCCAGTAGTATCGAGAGGGACTATGGCTACACCTTC
TRBV6-5	-	TRBJ1-4	CASSSSPLREKLFF	TGTGCCAGCAGTTCTAGTCCCTTGAGGGAAAAACTGTTTTTT
TRBV5-1	TRBD2	TRBJ2-7	CASSSGRGYEQYF	TGCGCCAGCAGCTCGGGGAGGGGCTACGAGCAGTACTTC
TRBV4-2	-	TRBJ1-2	CASSQDGRVPIRYTF	TGTGCCAGCAGCCAAGATGGGCGGGTCCCTATTCGCTACACCTTC
TRBV7-2	-	TRBJ2-5	CASSLMSARAAQETQYF	TGTGCCAGCAGCTTAATGTCGGCTAGAGCGGCCCAAGAGACCCAGTACTTC
TRBV7-2	-	TRBJ1-4	CASSPRGPGPLNEKLFF	TGTGCCAGCAGCCCTAGGGGCCCCGGGCCCTTAAATGAAAAACTGTTTTTT
TRBV29-1	TRBD2	TRBJ2-3	CSVVLAGGTSTDTQYF	TGCAGCGTTGTACTAGCGGGAGGGACTAGCACAGATACGCAGTATTTT
TRBV13	-	TRBJ2-1	CASSLTAGYEQFF	TGTGCCAGCAGTTTAACGGCAGGGTATGAGCAGTTCTTC
TRBV11-1	TRBD1	TRBJ2-7	CASSLAGQGYEQYF	TGTGCCAGCAGCTTAGCCGGACAGGGCTACGAGCAGTACTTC
TRBV30	-	TRBJ1-1	CACQGLDEAFF	TGTGCATGCCAGGGGCTTGATGAAGCTTTCTTT
TRBV5-1	-	TRBJ2-7	CASSRDGGPSYEQYF	TGCGCCAGCAGTCGCGACGGGGGTCCCTCCTACGAGCAGTACTTC
TRBV4-1	TRBD1	TRBJ2-1	CASSHPRDRGRSYNEQFF	TGCGCCAGCAGCCATCCCCGGGACAGGGGAAGGTCCTACAATGAGCAGTTCTTC
TRBV11-3	-	TRBJ1-6	CASSEGRATNSPLHF	TGTGCCAGCAGCGAAGGGCGGGCGACTAATTCACCCCTCCACTTT